The 23 T cell receptor beta chains below were found in one sample sequenced in a study of blood T cells in healthy people across ages. The second PCR ran about 6 to 11 cycles with a sample-barcoded 5' primer and J-beta primers. MiXCR, applied by TCRdb to the 5' RACE reads, yields one record per CDR3 protein. This sample carries some 850,000 distinct CDR3 sequences, 25% to 30% of them seen once, and the ten largest clones take 3%. The data also belong to a second study, concerning T cells of mothers and their children.

The sequenced material came from blood. All receptors come from a boy aged 10-17 years in good health.

J is TRBJ2-6 and V is TRBV24-1; D not certain. Germline assignment: CDR1 KGHDR and CDR2 SFDVKD. The length of the CDR3 is 15 residues. The V and J ends lost 9 bases and 0 bases respectively, with 11 bases between them. Here the CDR3 DNA reads TGTGCCACCGGAAACCGGAGCTCTGGGGCCAACGTCCTGACTTTC. It translates to CATGNRSSGANVLTF.

The genes are TRBV4-2 and TRBJ1-1; no reliable D call. This CDR3 has 13 amino acids. Germline CDR1 and CDR2: LGHNA and YNFKEQ. V dropped 4 bases and J dropped 4 bases, with 10 bases sitting between them. Here the CDR3 reads CASSPSRITEAFF. CDR3 DNA: TGTGCCAGCAGCCCCTCGAGGATCACTGAAGCTTTCTTT.

This clonotype occurred a few times. The V and J genes are TRBV4-2 and TRBJ2-7; D gene unclear. The germline V gene has CDR1 LGHNA and CDR2 YNFKEQ. The V end lost 0 bases, the J end lost 1 base, and 7 bases lay between the germline ends. The CDR3 contains 14 residues. The CDR3 loop is CASSQDMGSYEQYF. DNA of the CDR3: TGTGCCAGCAGCCAAGATATGGGGTCCTACGAGCAGTACTTC.

The V gene is TRBV5-1, the J gene TRBJ2-3; TRBD2 matches at 9 bases. The CDR3 length is 17 residues. The V segment lost 0 bases and the J segment 0 bases; nucleotides outside the gene matches: 5. Germline V lookup: CDR1 SGHRS, CDR2 YFSETQ. The DNA for the CDR3 is TGCGCCAGCAGCTTGGCTGTAGCGGGGGACAGCACAGATACGCAGTATTTT. Its protein product is CASSLAVAGDSTDTQYF.

The chain uses TRBV12-5 and TRBJ1-2, with D uncertain. Germline V gene data show CDR1 as LGHNT and CDR2 as FRNRAP. The ends were cut back, 6 bases at V and 5 bases at J, with 19 bases in the middle. The CDR3 consists of 15 residues. CDR3 DNA sequence: TGTGCTAGTGGCCCTCCTGTGACCGGCGCTTATGGCTACACCTTC. Translating it yields CASGPPVTGAYGYTF.

This clonotype was seen a few times. V usage is TRBV14 and J usage is TRBJ2-5; 7 nucleotides match TRBD1. The closer fit of TRBJ2-1 to the DNA end suggests the J call may be wrong. Germline assignment: CDR1 SGHDN and CDR2 FVKESK. This CDR3 has 16 residues. This chain's CDR3 is CASSEYYGTVYNEQFF. CDR3 DNA: TGTGCCAGCAGCGAGTACTACGGGACAGTTTACAATGAGCAGTTCTTC.

V and J are TRBV10-3 and TRBJ2-7, with a weak D call TRBD2 (6 bases). Trimming stripped 6 bases from V and 5 bases from J, with 14 bases between. Germline assignment: CDR1 ENHRY and CDR2 SYGVKD. This CDR3 comprises 13 residues. The DNA of the CDR3 is TGTGCCATCAGCGGGACTGCGACCGACGAGCAGTACTTC. Amino acids: CAISGTATDEQYF.

The chain uses TRBV28 and TRBJ1-1; unclear D gene. CDR3 length: 12 amino acids. The germline V and J ends were trimmed by 2 bases and 6 bases, with 7 bases remaining between them. Germline assignment: CDR1 MDHEN and CDR2 SYDVKM. CDR3 nucleotides: TGTGCCAGCAGTTTAACCCAGGCTGAAGCTTTCTTT. Encoded protein: CASSLTQAEAFF.

The V and J genes are TRBV7-3 and TRBJ2-1, with TRBD2 matching over 7 bases. This CDR3 region has 16 residues. Trimming cost V 3 bases and J 8 bases; bases outside gene matches: 13. Germline assignment: CDR1 SGHTA and CDR2 FQGTGA. The CDR3 bases are TGTGCCAGCAGCTTGGTTGCGGGAGCGGGTAGGGATGAGCAGTTCTTC. This codes for CASSLVAGAGRDEQFF. Full variable domain (outside the CDR3, taken from reference TRBV7-3 and TRBJ2-1): GAGVSQTPSNKVTEKGKYVELRCDPISGHTALYWYRQSLGQGPEFLIYFQGTGAADDSGLPNDRFFAVRPEGSVSTLKIQRTERGDSAVYLCASSLVAGAGRDEQFFGPGTRLTVL.

This clonotype came up a few times. The chain has TRBV29-1 and TRBJ2-5; the D call may be TRBD1 or TRBD2 (5 bases each). This CDR3 region has 13 residues. Germline V gene sequence: CDR1 SQVTM, CDR2 ANQGSEA. V was trimmed by 0 bases and J by 7 bases, leaving 12 bases between them. The DNA for the CDR3 is TGCAGCGTTGAAGATCTAGGGGAGCGGACCCAGTACTTC. As protein: CSVEDLGERTQYF.

V usage is TRBV4-1 and J usage is TRBJ1-1; D is ambiguous. The germline gives CDR1 MGHRA, CDR2 YSYEKL. Trimming pared 4 bases from V and 6 bases from J, leaving 15 bases between. The CDR3 is made up of 14 amino acids. CDR3 coding DNA: TGCGCCAGCAGCCGGTCCGGCGGGAGTCCTGAAGCTTTCTTT. Its translation: CASSRSGGSPEAFF.

This chain uses TRBV18 with TRBJ2-7, with 8 bases fitting TRBD1. Germline V CDR1 and CDR2: KGHSH, LQKENI. The CDR3 has 18 amino acids. The V and J ends lost 2 bases and 2 bases, in that order; junction bases with no gene match: 14. The chain's CDR3 is CASSPGTGWIPSTYEQYF. In nucleotides, the CDR3 is TGTGCCAGCTCACCAGGGACAGGCTGGATTCCATCTACCTACGAGCAGTACTTC.

This clonotype was counted only a few times. The rearrangement links TRBV12-5 to TRBJ2-5, with a possible D match to TRBD1 (6 bases). The closer fit of TRBJ2-7 to the DNA end suggests the J call may be wrong. The CDR3 runs to 15 residues. The germline gives CDR1 LGHNT, CDR2 FRNRAP. The CDR3: CASGLDRWSSYEQYF. For the CDR3, the DNA is TGTGCTAGTGGTCTAGACAGGTGGAGCTCCTACGAGCAGTACTTC.

A few counts support this clonotype. The gene calls are TRBV10-3 and TRBJ1-2; possibly TRBD1 for D (5 bases). From germline, CDR1 is ENHRY and CDR2 SYGVKD. The V and J ends lost 8 bases and 8 bases respectively, with 18 bases between them. The CDR3 has 13 residues. The CDR3 protein is CAIADFGAGGYTF. The CDR3, as DNA: TGTGCCATCGCAGACTTCGGGGCGGGGGGCTACACCTTC.

The chain links TRBV28 to TRBJ2-7; D may be TRBD1 or TRBD2 (7 bases each). Looked up from germline, CDR1 is MDHEN and CDR2 is SYDVKM. The CDR3 is made up of 15 amino acids. The ends were cut back, 6 bases at V and 3 bases at J, with 18 bases in the middle. The CDR3 protein is CASSTEGAGDYEQYF. The CDR3 DNA follows: TGTGCCAGCAGCACCGAGGGGGCGGGAGACTACGAGCAGTACTTC.

This clonotype was counted at least ten times. The rearrangement uses TRBV12-3 or TRBV12-4 and TRBJ2-5; TRBD1 or TRBD2 may be the D gene (5 bases each). The DNA end is more similar to TRBJ2-7, so the J call may be wrong. The CDR3 extends over 13 amino acids. For the CDR3, the DNA is TGTGCCAGCAGTCCGGGACGACTCTACGAGCAGTACTTC. As protein: CASSPGRLYEQYF.

On this clonotype: Germline is not matched at one junction end, which may reflect a read error. The chain uses TRBV12-3 or TRBV12-4 and TRBJ2-1, with D uncertain. CDR3 length equals 14 residues. The CDR3 region has the DNA TGTGCCAGCAGTTTAGGGGGTCTTTACAATGAGCATTTCTTC. Amino acid sequence: CASSLGGLYNEHFF.

This clonotype was found once. This chain connects TRBV4-1 to TRBJ2-7; the D is unclear. The CDR3 is 14 residues long. Germline CDR1 reads MGHRA; CDR2 reads YSYEKL. Trimming removed 4 bases from V and 3 bases from J, with 13 bases in between. This chain's CDR3 is CASSLRRNFYEQYF. CDR3 in DNA: TGCGCCAGCAGCCTACGCCGGAATTTCTACGAGCAGTACTTC.

This clonotype was detected many times. The chain recombines TRBV10-3 with TRBJ2-5; D uncertain. Germline lookup yields CDR1 ENHRY and CDR2 SYGVKD. Trimming removed 10 bases from V and 4 bases from J, with 7 bases in between. The CDR3 is made up of 10 amino acids. CDR3 DNA: TGTGCCACCCCCGTAGAGACCCAGTACTTC. Translating gives CATPVETQYF.

V usage is TRBV6-5 and J usage is TRBJ1-4, with D unresolved. Trimming cost V 6 bases and J 5 bases, with 7 bases left between them. This CDR3 spans 12 amino acids. Germline-derived CDR1 and CDR2 are MNHEY and SVGAGI. The CDR3 loop reads CASRDPNEKLFF. CDR3 DNA sequence: TGTGCCAGCAGAGATCCCAATGAAAAACTGTTTTTT.

This clonotype came up a few times. This chain links TRBV6-5 with TRBJ1-1; TRBD1 is a possible D gene (5 bases). Germline-derived CDR1 and CDR2 are MNHEY and SVGAGI. The V end was cut by 2 bases, the J end by 5 bases, with 9 bases between. This CDR3 has 13 residues. In nucleotides, the CDR3 is TGTGCCAGCAGTTACGAGGGGCAAACTGAAGCTTTCTTT. The encoded protein is CASSYEGQTEAFF.

This clonotype was picked up a small number of times. Here the CDR3 omits its conserved ending phenylalanine or tryptophan, so a read error is the likely source. V gene TRBV5-1 combines with J gene TRBJ2-3, with 8 bases lining up with TRBD2. Germline loops: CDR1 SGHRS, CDR2 YFSETQ. With 3 bases clipped from V and 2 bases from J, the junction kept 8 bases outside the gene matches. The CDR3 spans 16 residues. CDR3 sequence (DNA): TGCGCCAGCAGCTACCCGACTAGCGACCACACAGATACGCAGTATCTT. It is translated as CASSYPTSDHTDTQYL.

The rearrangement links TRBV20-1 to TRBJ2-7; 8 bases agree with TRBD2. Near its end, the DNA agrees better with TRBJ2-1, so the J call may be wrong. This CDR3 region has 15 residues. The germline V gene has CDR1 DFQATT and CDR2 SNEGSKA (reference sequence). CDR3 bases: TGCAGTGCTAGCCCCAGCGGGGGCCACCTATACGAGCAGTTCTTC. Translation: CSASPSGGHLYEQFF.